This T cell receptor beta chain was obtained from a study of cytomegalovirus exposure and HLA in healthy donors. Clones were sequenced by immunoSEQ multiplex PCR, and TCRdb holds only the in-frame ones, with some missing. The repertoire holds about 130,000 clones, roughly 89% seen once, with 2% in the top ten. This CDR3 comprises 15 residues. Germline V gene data show CDR1 as MNHEY and CDR2 as SMNVEV (reference sequence). V was clipped by 2 bases and J by 2 bases; unmatched bases: 4. V and J are TRBV27 and TRBJ2-7, with TRBD1 matching 9 bases. The sample consisted of PBMCs. This clonotype was sampled from a woman in her late teens or twenties in good health and CMV-seronegative. The CDR3 region is CASSLDRGVAYEQYF. DNA of the CDR3: TGTGCCAGCAGTTTAGACAGGGGGGTTGCCTACGAGCAGTACTTC.